This entry features one TCR beta chain sequence. Its cognate antigen is unknown. TCRdb keeps only in-frame clones here, not all; method: immunoSEQ multiplex PCR. In the table there are roughly 10,000 clones, about four fifths of which are singletons. The CDR3 covers 13 residues. V was pared by 2 bases and J by 8 bases, with 10 bases between. CDR1 is SGHTA and CDR2 is FQGNSA in the germline V gene. This record comes from a study of T cell clonotyping in hematopoietic cell transplantation. Overall study findings and caveats: CD4 and CD8 repertoire contributions could not be separated without sorting.

This clonotype was sampled from a male patient between 60 and 69 years old who had an allogeneic stem cell transplant from an unrelated donor, so the T cells may come from the graft donor. Some clones in this sample may be carry-over from other donors' samples. The gene calls are TRBV7-2 and TRBJ1-3; D is ambiguous. Source: PBMCs, taken at the time of graft-versus-host disease after allogeneic stem cell transplant. In DNA, the CDR3 is TGTGCCAGCAGCTTAATGGGTCTGGACACCATATATTTT. It translates to CASSLMGLDTIYF.